These T cell receptor beta chains were read from a single sample in a study of T cell clonotyping in hematopoietic cell transplantation. Here immunoSEQ multiplex PCR was the method, and the copy in TCRdb shows in-frame clones only, minus some. The sample holds 10,000 or so clones, 89% seen once. Source material: peripheral blood mononuclear cells. The receptors here all came from a human donor who either received an allogeneic hematopoietic cell transplant for a myeloid malignancy or was a related donor (not recorded which). Some clones in this sample may be carry-over from other donors' samples. Both conserved end residues are part of each CDR3. A D gene is named only where the DNA matches it firmly. The size of a clone is reported for some rows only, either as once, few or many, or as a class for expanded clones.

j_gene: TRBJ2-1; v_gene: TRBV5-1; d_gene: TRBD2; abundance: NA; CDR3aa: CASSLTSGGPYNEQFF; CDR3nt: TGCGCCAGCAGCTTGACTAGCGGGGGGCCCTACAATGAGCAGTTCTTC
j_gene: TRBJ2-7; v_gene: TRBV5-1; d_gene: NA; abundance: NA; CDR3aa: CASSLAAESREQYF; CDR3nt: TGCGCCAGCAGCTTGGCCGCCGAATCACGCGAGCAGTACTTC
j_gene: TRBJ2-1; v_gene: TRBV27; d_gene: TRBD1; abundance: NA; CDR3aa: CASSLFGTGLGEQFF; CDR3nt: TGTGCCAGCAGTTTATTCGGGACAGGGTTAGGGGAGCAGTTCTTC
j_gene: TRBJ1-3; v_gene: TRBV7-3; d_gene: TRBD1; abundance: NA; CDR3aa: CASSPDRGETIYF; CDR3nt: TGTGCCAGCAGCCCGGACAGGGGAGAAACCATATATTTT
j_gene: TRBJ1-2; v_gene: TRBV11-2; d_gene: TRBD1; abundance: NA; CDR3aa: CASSLATGGFYGYTF; CDR3nt: TGTGCCAGCAGCTTGGCGACAGGGGGTTTCTATGGCTACACCTTC
j_gene: TRBJ1-1; v_gene: TRBV7-8; d_gene: NA; abundance: NA; CDR3aa: CASSQRWGRGMNTEAFF; CDR3nt: TGTGCCAGCAGCCAGAGGTGGGGGCGGGGCATGAACACTGAAGCTTTCTTT
j_gene: TRBJ2-2; v_gene: TRBV9; d_gene: TRBD1; abundance: NA; CDR3aa: CASSVQTGVNTGELFF; CDR3nt: TGTGCCAGCAGCGTACAGACAGGGGTGAACACCGGGGAGCTGTTTTTT
j_gene: TRBJ2-2; v_gene: TRBV5-6; d_gene: NA; abundance: once; CDR3aa: CASSPTGGFVPGELFF; CDR3nt: TGTGCCAGCAGCCCGACCGGAGGGTTCGTTCCCGGGGAGCTGTTTTTT
j_gene: TRBJ2-7; v_gene: TRBV19; d_gene: TRBD1; abundance: few; CDR3aa: CASSQTGDYEQYF; CDR3nt: TGTGCCAGTAGCCAGACAGGGGACTACGAGCAGTACTTC
j_gene: TRBJ1-2; v_gene: TRBV7-2; d_gene: TRBD1; abundance: NA; CDR3aa: CASSLGTGGGNYGYTF; CDR3nt: TGTGCCAGCAGCTTAGGTACAGGGGGCGGAAACTATGGCTACACCTTC
j_gene: TRBJ2-7; v_gene: TRBV27; d_gene: NA; abundance: NA; CDR3aa: CASSPGLGGYEQYF; CDR3nt: TGTGCCAGCAGTCCGGGTCTCGGTGGGTACGAGCAGTACTTC
j_gene: TRBJ1-2; v_gene: TRBV30; d_gene: NA; abundance: NA; CDR3aa: CAWSPGLTGVGYGYTF; CDR3nt: TGTGCCTGGAGTCCGGGCCTTACCGGGGTGGGCTATGGCTACACCTTC
j_gene: TRBJ1-2; v_gene: TRBV13; d_gene: NA; abundance: NA; CDR3aa: CASSSVGIYYGYTF; CDR3nt: TGTGCCAGCAGCTCGGTAGGGATCTACTATGGCTACACCTTC
j_gene: TRBJ2-1; v_gene: TRBV6-1; d_gene: TRBD2; abundance: NA; CDR3aa: CASRGSGRDEQFF; CDR3nt: TGTGCCAGCAGAGGGAGCGGGAGGGATGAGCAGTTCTTC
j_gene: TRBJ1-4; v_gene: TRBV6-5; d_gene: TRBD1; abundance: NA; CDR3aa: CASSYWDGQGDEKLFF; CDR3nt: TGTGCCAGCAGTTACTGGGATGGACAGGGGGATGAAAAACTGTTTTTT
j_gene: TRBJ1-2; v_gene: TRBV4-2; d_gene: NA; abundance: NA; CDR3aa: CASSQDRAVGNYGYTF; CDR3nt: TGTGCCAGCAGCCAAGATCGGGCAGTAGGCAACTATGGCTACACCTTC
j_gene: TRBJ2-3; v_gene: TRBV7-2; d_gene: TRBD1; abundance: NA; CDR3aa: CASSRDRRVIDTQYF; CDR3nt: TGTGCCAGCAGCCGGGACAGGAGAGTCATAGATACGCAGTATTTT
j_gene: TRBJ1-2; v_gene: TRBV29-1; d_gene: TRBD1; abundance: few; CDR3aa: CSVTGDNYGYTF; CDR3nt: TGCAGCGTGACAGGGGACAACTATGGCTACACCTTC
j_gene: TRBJ1-5; v_gene: TRBV29-1; d_gene: NA; abundance: NA; CDR3aa: CSVGGGGNQPQHF; CDR3nt: TGCAGCGTTGGAGGGGGAGGGAACCAGCCCCAGCATTTT
j_gene: TRBJ2-7; v_gene: TRBV6-5; d_gene: TRBD1; abundance: NA; CDR3aa: CASSPDRGGRNEQYF; CDR3nt: TGTGCCAGCAGCCCTGACAGGGGTGGAAGAAACGAGCAGTACTTC
j_gene: TRBJ1-1; v_gene: TRBV6-1; d_gene: NA; abundance: NA; CDR3aa: CASSGGVEAFF; CDR3nt: TGTGCCAGCAGTGGTGGGGTTGAGGCTTTCTTT
j_gene: TRBJ1-6; v_gene: TRBV19; d_gene: NA; abundance: NA; CDR3aa: CASSITGPTPALHF; CDR3nt: TGTGCCAGTAGTATCACAGGACCCACTCCGGCCCTCCACTTT
j_gene: TRBJ2-7; v_gene: TRBV7-8; d_gene: TRBD1; abundance: NA; CDR3aa: CASSPARQGVHEQYF; CDR3nt: TGTGCCAGCAGCCCAGCAAGACAGGGCGTCCACGAGCAGTACTTC